The clone carrying this T cell receptor beta chain was seen only a few times. Trimming removed 0 bases from V and 7 bases from J; junction bases left unmatched: 8. CDR3 size: 15 residues. Germline CDR1 and CDR2: LGHDT and YNNKEL (reference sequence). The data originate from a study of blood T cell repertoires in COVID-19. Study in general: Italy, Spain and the United States were the sources of the convalescent and acute COVID-19 samples. Nucleic acid was either cDNA or gDNA, and it came from T cells, B-cell-depleted T cells, or PBMCs.

Source study methods: Reference gene primer amplification yielded estimated nucleated cell counts. Sequencing used immunoSEQ multiplex PCR; TCRdb keeps in-frame clones, though not all of them. V, J and clone size are taken as reported in that table, and D and trimming were inferred from the DNA itself. The sample gives about 75,000 clones, over 65% of which show up once; just over 2.5% is in the top ten. This receptor was identified in a human donor with acute or convalescent COVID-19. The donor label of this sample is uncertain. The specimen sequenced was peripheral blood. V usage is TRBV3-1 (or the pseudogene TRBV3-2) and J usage is TRBJ1-2, with 7 bases fitting TRBD1. The CDR3 protein is CASSQDRAGGGGYTF. The CDR3 DNA reads as TGTGCCAGCAGCCAAGATCGGGCAGGGGGAGGTGGCTACACCTTC.